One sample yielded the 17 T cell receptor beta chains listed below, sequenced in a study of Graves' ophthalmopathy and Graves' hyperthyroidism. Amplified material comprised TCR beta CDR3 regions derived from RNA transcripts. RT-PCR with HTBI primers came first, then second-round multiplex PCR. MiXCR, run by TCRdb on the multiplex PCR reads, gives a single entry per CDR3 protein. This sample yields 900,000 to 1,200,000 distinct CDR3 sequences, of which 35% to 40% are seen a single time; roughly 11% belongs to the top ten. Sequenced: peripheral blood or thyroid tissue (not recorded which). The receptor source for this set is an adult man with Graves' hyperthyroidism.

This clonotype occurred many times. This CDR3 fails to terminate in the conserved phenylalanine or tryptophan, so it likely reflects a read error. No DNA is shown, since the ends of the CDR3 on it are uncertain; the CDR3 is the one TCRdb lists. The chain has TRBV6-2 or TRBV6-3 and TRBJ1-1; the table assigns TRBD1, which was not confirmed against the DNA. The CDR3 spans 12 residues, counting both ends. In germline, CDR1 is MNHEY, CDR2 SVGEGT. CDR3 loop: CATKEPGQGVLI.

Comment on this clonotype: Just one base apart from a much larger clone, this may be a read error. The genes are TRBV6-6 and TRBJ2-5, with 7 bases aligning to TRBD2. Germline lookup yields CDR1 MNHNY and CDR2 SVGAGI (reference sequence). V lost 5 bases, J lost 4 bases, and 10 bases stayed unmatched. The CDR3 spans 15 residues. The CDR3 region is CASSDSAGARETQYF. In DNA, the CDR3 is TGTGCCAGCAGTGATTCCGCGGGAGCCCGAGAGACCCAGTACTTC.

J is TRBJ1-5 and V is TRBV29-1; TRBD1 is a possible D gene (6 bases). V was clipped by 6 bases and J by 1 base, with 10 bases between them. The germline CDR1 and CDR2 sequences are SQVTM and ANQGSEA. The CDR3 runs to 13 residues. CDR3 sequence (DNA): TGCAGCGTCTATACAGGGAGCAATCAGCCCCAGCATTTT. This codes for CSVYTGSNQPQHF.

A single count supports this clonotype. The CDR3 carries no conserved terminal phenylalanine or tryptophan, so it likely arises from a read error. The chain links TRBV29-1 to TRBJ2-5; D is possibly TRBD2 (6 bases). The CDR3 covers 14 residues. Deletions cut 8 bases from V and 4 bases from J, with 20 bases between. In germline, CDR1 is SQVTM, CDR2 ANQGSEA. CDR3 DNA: TGCAGCATCGATTCTTCGGGAGTGGGAGAGACCCAGTACCTC. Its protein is CSIDSSGVGETQYL.

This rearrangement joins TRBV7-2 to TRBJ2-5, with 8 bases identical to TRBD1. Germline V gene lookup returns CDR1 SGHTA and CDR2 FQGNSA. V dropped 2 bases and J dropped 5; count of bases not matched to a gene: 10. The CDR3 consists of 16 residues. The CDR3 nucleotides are TGTGCCAGCAGCTTAATGGGGACAGGTCGGTGGGAGACCCAGTACTTC. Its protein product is CASSLMGTGRWETQYF.

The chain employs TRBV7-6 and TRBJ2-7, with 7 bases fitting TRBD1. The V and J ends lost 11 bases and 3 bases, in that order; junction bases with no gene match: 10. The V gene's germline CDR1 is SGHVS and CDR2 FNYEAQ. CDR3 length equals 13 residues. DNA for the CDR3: TGTGCCTGGCTAAACGACAGGGACTACGAGCAGTACTTC. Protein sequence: CAWLNDRDYEQYF.

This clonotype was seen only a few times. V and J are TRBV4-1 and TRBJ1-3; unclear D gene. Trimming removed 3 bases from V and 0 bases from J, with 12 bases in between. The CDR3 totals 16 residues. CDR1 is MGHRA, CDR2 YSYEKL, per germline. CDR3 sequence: CASSQIYSYSGNTIYF. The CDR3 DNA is TGCGCCAGCAGCCAGATATACAGCTACTCTGGAAACACCATATATTTT.

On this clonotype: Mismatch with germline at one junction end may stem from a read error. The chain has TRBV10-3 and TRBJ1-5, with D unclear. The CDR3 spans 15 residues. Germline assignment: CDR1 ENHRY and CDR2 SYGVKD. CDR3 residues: CASSLSGGLYQPQHF. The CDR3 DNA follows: TGTGCCAGCAGTCTGTCAGGAGGATTGTATCAGCCCCAGCATTTT.

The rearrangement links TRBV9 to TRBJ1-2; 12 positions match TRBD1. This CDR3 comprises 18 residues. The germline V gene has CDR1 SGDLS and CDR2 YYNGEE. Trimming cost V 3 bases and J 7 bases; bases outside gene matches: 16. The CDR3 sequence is CASSAATGTGGVRGGYTF. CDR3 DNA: TGTGCCAGCAGCGCAGCCACCGGGACAGGGGGCGTACGTGGTGGCTACACCTTC. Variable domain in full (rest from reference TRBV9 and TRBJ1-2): DSGVTQTPKHLITATGQRVTLRCSPRSGDLSVYWYQQSLDQGLQFLIQYYNGEERAKGNILERFSAQQFPDLHSELNLSSLELGDSALYFCASSAATGTGGVRGGYTFGSGTRLTVV.

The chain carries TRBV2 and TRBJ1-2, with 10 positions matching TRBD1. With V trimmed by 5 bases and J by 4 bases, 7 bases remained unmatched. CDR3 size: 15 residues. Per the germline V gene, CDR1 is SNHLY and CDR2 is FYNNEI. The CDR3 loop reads CASSLTRTGGYGYTF. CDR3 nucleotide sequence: TGTGCCAGCAGTCTAACTCGGACAGGGGGCTATGGCTACACCTTC.

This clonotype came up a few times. CDR3 in amino acids: CSARDWREVSGANVLTF. DNA of the CDR3: TGCAGTGCTAGAGATTGGCGGGAGGTCTCGGGGGCCAACGTCCTGACTTTC. The chain has TRBV20-1 and TRBJ2-6, with 8 bases fitting TRBD2. The CDR3 runs to 17 residues. Losses at the gene ends were 0 bases for V and 4 bases for J; bases not matched to a gene: 8. Germline-derived CDR1 and CDR2 are DFQATT and SNEGSKA (reference sequence).

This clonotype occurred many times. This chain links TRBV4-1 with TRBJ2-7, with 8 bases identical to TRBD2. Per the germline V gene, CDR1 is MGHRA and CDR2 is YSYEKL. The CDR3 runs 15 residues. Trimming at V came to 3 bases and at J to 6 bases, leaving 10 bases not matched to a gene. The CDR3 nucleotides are TGCGCCAGCAGCCAGGGGTGGAGCGGGAGCACCGAGCAGTACTTC. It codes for CASSQGWSGSTEQYF.

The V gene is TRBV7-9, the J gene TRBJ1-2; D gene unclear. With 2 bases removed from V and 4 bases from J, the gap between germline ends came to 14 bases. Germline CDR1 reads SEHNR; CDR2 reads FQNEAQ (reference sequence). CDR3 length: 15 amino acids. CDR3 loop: CASSLTGTNVYGYTF. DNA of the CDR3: TGTGCCAGCAGCTTAACGGGAACAAATGTCTATGGCTACACCTTC.

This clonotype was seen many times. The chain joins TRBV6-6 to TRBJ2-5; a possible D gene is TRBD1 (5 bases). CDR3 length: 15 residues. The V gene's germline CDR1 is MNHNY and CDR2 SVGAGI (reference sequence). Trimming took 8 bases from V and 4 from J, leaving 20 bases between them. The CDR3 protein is CASWGSREVLETQYF. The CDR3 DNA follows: TGTGCCAGCTGGGGATCCAGGGAAGTTCTAGAGACCCAGTACTTC.

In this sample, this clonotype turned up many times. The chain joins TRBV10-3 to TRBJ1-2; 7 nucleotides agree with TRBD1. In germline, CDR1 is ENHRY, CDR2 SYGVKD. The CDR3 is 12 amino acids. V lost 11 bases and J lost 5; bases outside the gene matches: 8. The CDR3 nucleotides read TGTGCCGCCGGGACAGAAGCTTATGGCTACACCTTC. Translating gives CAAGTEAYGYTF.

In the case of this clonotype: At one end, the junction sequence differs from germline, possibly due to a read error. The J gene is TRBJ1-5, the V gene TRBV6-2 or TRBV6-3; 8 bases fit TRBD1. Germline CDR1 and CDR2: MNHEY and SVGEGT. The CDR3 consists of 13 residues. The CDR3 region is CSWGQDVNQPQHF. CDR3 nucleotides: TGCTCCTGGGGACAGGATGTTAATCAGCCCCAGCATTTT.

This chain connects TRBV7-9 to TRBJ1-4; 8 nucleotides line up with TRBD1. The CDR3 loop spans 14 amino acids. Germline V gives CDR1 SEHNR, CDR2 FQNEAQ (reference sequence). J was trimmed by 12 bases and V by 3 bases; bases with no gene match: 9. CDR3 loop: CASSFGAGGGELFF. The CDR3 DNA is TGTGCCAGCAGCTTCGGGGCAGGGGGCGGTGAACTGTTTTTT.